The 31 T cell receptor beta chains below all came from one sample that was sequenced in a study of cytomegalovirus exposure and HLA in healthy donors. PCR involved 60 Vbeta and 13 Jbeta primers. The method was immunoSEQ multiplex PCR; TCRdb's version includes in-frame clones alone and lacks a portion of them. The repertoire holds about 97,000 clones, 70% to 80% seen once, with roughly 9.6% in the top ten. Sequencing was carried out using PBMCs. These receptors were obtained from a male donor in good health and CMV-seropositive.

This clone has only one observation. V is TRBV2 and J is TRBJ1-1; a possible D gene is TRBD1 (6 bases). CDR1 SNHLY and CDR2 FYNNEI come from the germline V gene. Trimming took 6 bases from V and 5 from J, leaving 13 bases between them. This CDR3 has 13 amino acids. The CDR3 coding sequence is TGTGCCAGCAGGCAGGGGTGGGAAACTGAAGCTTTCTTT. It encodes CASRQGWETEAFF. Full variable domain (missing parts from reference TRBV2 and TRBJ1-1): EPEVTQTPSHQVTQMGQEVILRCVPISNHLYFYWYRQILGQKVEFLVSFYNNEISEKSEIFDDQFSVERPDGSNFTLKIRSTKLEDSAMYFCASRQGWETEAFFGQGTRLTVV.

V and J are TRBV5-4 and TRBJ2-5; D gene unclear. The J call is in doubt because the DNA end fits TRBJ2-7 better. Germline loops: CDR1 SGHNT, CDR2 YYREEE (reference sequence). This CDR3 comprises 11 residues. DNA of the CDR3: TGTGCCAGCAGCTTGTCAGGCGAGCAGTACTTC. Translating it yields CASSLSGEQYF.

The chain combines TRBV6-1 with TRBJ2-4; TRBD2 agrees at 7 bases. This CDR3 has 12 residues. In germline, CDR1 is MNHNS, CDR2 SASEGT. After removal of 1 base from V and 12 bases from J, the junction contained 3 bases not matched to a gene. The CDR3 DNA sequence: TGTGCCAGCAGTGAAGGGCTAGCGGATCAGTACTTC. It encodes CASSEGLADQYF.

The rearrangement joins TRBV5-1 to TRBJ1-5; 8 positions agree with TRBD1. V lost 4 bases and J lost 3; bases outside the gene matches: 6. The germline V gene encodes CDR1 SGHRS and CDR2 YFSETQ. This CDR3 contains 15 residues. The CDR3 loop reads CASSLDRGPNQPQHF. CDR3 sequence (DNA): TGCGCCAGCAGCCTCGACAGGGGACCCAATCAGCCCCAGCATTTT.

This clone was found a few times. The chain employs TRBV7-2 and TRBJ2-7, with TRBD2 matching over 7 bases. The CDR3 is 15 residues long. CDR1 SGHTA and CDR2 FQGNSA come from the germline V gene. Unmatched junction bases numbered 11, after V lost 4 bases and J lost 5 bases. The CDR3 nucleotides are TGTGCCAGCAGCTCATGGGGGGGAGGAACGAACGAGCAGTACTTC. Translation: CASSSWGGGTNEQYF.

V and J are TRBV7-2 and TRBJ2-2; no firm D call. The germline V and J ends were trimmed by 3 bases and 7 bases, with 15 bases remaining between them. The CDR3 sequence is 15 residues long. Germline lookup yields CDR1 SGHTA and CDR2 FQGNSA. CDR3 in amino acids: CASSLAYGGGGELFF. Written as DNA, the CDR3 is TGTGCCAGCAGCTTGGCTTACGGTGGCGGCGGGGAGCTGTTTTTT.

The chain's CDR3 is CASEDRGPRVNYGYTF. DNA of the CDR3: TGTGCCAGCGAGGACAGGGGCCCACGAGTGAACTATGGCTACACCTTC. This sequence joins TRBV28 and TRBJ1-2, with TRBD1 matching over 9 bases. CDR1 is MDHEN, CDR2 SYDVKM, per germline. V shed 8 bases and J 2 bases; nucleotides not matched to a gene: 12. The length of the CDR3 is 16 residues.

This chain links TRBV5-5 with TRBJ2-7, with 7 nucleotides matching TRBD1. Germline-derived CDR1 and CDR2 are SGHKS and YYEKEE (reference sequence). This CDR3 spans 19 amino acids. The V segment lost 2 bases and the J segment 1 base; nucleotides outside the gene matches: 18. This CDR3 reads CASSFVSLPSRDSSYEQYF. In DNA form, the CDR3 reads TGTGCCAGCAGCTTTGTGTCCCTTCCGTCACGGGACAGTTCCTACGAGCAGTACTTC.

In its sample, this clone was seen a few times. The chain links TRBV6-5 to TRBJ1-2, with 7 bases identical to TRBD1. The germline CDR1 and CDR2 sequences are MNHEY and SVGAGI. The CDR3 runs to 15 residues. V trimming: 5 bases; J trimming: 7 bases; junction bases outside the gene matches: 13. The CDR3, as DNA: TGTGCCAGCAGTACCCCGGGACAGATGATTGTTGGCTACACCTTC. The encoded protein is CASSTPGQMIVGYTF.

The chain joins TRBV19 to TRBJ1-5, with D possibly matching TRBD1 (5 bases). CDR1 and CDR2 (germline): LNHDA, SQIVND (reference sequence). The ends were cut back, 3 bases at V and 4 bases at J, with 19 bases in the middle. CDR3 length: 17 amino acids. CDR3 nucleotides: TGTGCCAGTAGTATCTCCACAGGACGGTGGAAAAATCAGCCCCAGCATTTT. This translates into CASSISTGRWKNQPQHF.

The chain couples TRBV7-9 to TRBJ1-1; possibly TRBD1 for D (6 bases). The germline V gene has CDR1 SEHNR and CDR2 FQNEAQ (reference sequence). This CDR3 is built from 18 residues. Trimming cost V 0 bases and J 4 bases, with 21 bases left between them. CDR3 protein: CASSLAGGRLAFGTEAFF. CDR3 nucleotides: TGTGCCAGCAGCTTAGCGGGGGGGCGTTTAGCTTTTGGCACTGAAGCTTTCTTT.

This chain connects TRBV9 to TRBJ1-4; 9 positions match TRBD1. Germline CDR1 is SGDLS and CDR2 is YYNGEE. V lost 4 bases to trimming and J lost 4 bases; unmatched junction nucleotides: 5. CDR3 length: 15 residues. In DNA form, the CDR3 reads TGTGCCAGCAGCATGGGACAGGGAGGTAATGAAAAACTGTTTTTT. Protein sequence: CASSMGQGGNEKLFF.

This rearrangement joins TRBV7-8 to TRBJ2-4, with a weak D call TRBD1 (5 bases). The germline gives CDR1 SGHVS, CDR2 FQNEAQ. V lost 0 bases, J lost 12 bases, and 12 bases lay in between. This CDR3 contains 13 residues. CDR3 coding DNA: TGTGCCAGCAGCTTAGCTGGACAAAGCAGTCAGTACTTC. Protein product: CASSLAGQSSQYF.

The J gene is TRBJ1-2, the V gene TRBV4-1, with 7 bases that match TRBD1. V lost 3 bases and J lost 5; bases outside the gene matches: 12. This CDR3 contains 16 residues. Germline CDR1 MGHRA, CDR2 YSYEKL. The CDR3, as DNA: TGCGCCAGCAGCCAGCTATCGACAGGGAGACGGTATGGCTACACCTTC. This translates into CASSQLSTGRRYGYTF.

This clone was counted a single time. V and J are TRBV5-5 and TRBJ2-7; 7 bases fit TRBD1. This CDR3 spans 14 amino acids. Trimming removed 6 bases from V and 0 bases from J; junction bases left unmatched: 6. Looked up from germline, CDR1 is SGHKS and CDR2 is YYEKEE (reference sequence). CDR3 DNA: TGTGCCAGCACCAGGACAGGCCTCTCCTACGAGCAGTACTTC. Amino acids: CASTRTGLSYEQYF. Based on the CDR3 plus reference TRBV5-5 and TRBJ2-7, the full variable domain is DAGVTQSPTHLIKTRGQQVTLRCSPISGHKSVSWYQQVLGQGPQFIFQYYEKEERGRGNFPDRFSARQFPNYSSELNVNALLLGDSALYLCASTRTGLSYEQYFGPGTRLTVT.

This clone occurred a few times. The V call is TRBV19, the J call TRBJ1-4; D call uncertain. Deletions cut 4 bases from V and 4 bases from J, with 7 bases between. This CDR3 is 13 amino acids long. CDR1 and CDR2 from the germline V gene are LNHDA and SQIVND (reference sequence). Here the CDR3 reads CASSTTGNEKLFF. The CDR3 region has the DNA TGTGCCAGTAGTACTACCGGTAATGAAAAACTGTTTTTT.

CDR3 sequence: CASSPIQLAGENNEQFF. The CDR3 DNA sequence: TGTGCCAGCAGTCCGATACAACTAGCGGGGGAAAACAATGAGCAGTTCTTC. This chain connects TRBV27 to TRBJ2-1; 11 bases fit TRBD2. The CDR3 consists of 17 residues. In germline, CDR1 is MNHEY, CDR2 SMNVEV (reference sequence). V gave up 5 bases and J gave up 5 bases; unmatched junction bases: 11.

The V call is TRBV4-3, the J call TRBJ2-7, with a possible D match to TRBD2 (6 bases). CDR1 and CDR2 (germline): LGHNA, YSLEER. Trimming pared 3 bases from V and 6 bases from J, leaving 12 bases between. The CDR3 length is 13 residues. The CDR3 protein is CASSQGRGGEQYF. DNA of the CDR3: TGCGCCAGCAGCCAGGGCCGGGGAGGCGAGCAGTACTTC.

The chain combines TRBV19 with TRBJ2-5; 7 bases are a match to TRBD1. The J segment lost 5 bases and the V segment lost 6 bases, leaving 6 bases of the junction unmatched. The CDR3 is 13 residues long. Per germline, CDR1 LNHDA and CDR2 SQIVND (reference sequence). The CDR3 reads CASRTGQSETQYF. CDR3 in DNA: TGTGCCAGTAGAACGGGACAGTCGGAGACCCAGTACTTC. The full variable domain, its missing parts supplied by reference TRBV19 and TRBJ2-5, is DGGITQSPKYLFRKEGQNVTLSCEQNLNHDAMYWYRQDPGQGLRLIYYSQIVNDFQKGDIAEGYSVSREKKESFPLTVTSAQKNPTAFYLCASRTGQSETQYFGPGTRLLVL.

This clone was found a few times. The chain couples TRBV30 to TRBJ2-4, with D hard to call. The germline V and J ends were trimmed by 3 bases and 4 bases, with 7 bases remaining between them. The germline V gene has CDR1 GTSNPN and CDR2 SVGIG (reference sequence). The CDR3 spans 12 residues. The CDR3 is CAWRLVKNIQYF. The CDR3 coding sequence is TGTGCCTGGAGGCTAGTGAAAAACATTCAGTACTTC.

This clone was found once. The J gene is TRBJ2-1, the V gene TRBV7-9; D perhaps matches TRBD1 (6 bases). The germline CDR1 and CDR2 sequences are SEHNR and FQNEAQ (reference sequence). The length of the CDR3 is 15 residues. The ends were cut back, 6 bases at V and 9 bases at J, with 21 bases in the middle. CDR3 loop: CASRLRGTTGAEQFF. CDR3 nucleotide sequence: TGTGCCAGCAGACTGAGGGGGACCACCGGCGCTGAGCAGTTCTTC.

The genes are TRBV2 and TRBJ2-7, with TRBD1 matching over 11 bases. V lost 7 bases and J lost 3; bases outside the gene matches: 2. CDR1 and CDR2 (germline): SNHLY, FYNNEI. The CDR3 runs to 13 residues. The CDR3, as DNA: TGTGCCAGCAAGGGACAGGGGGTCTACGAGCAGTACTTC. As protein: CASKGQGVYEQYF.

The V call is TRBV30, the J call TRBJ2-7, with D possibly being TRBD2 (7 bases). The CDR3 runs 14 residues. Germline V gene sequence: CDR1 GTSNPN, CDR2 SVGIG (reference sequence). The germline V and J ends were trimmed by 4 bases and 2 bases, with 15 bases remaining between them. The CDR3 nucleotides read TGTGCCTGGATCCAGGGGAGGGGACCCTACGAGCAGTACTTC. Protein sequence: CAWIQGRGPYEQYF.

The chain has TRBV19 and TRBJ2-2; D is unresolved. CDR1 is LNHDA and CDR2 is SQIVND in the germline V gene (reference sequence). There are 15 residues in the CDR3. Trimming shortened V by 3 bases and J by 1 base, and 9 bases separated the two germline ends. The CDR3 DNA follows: TGTGCCAGTAGTATTAGGAGCAGGAACACCGGGGAGCTGTTTTTT. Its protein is CASSIRSRNTGELFF.

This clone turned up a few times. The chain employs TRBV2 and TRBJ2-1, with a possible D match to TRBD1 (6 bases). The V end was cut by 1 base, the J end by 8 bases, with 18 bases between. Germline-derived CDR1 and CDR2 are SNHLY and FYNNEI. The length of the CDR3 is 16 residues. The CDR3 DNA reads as TGTGCCAGCAGTGAAGGGGCAGGGGATGTTGTCGATGAGCAGTTCTTC. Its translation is CASSEGAGDVVDEQFF. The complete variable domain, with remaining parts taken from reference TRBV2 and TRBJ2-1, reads EPEVTQTPSHQVTQMGQEVILRCVPISNHLYFYWYRQILGQKVEFLVSFYNNEISEKSEIFDDQFSVERPDGSNFTLKIRSTKLEDSAMYFCASSEGAGDVVDEQFFGPGTRLTVL.

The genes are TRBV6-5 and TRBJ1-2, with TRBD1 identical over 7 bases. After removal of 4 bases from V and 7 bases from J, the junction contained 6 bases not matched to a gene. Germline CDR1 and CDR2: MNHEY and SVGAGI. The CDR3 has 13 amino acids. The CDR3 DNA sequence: TGTGCCAGCAGTTCGACAGGGTATCGTGGCTACACCTTC. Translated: CASSSTGYRGYTF.

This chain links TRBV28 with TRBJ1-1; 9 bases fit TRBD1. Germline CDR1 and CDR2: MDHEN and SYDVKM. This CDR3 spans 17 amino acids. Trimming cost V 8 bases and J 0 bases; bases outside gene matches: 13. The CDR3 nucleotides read TGTGCCAGCCCCGGCGACAGGGGGGAGGAGGTGAACACTGAAGCTTTCTTT. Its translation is CASPGDRGEEVNTEAFF.

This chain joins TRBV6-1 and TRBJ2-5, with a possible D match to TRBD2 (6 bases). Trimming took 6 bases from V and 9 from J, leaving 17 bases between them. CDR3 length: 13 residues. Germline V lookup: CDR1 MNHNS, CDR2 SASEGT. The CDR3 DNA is TGTGCCAGCAGCCTTCGCTGGAGGGAGGCCCAGTACTTC. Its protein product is CASSLRWREAQYF.

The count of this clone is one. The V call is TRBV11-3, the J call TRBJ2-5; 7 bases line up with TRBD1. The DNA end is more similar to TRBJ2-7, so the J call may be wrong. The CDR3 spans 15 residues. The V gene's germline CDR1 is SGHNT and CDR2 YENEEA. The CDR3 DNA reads TGTGCCAGCAGCTCACAGACAGGGTTGGGCTACGAGCAGTACTTC. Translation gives CASSSQTGLGYEQYF.

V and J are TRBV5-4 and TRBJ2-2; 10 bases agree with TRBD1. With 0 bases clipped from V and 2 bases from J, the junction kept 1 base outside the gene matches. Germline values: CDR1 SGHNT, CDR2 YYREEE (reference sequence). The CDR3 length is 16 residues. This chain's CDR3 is CASSLGTGGNTGELFF. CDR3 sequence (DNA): TGTGCCAGCAGCTTGGGGACAGGGGGAAACACCGGGGAGCTGTTTTTT. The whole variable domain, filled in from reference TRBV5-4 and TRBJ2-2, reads ETGVTQSPTHLIKTRGQQVTLRCSSQSGHNTVSWYQQALGQGPQFIFQYYREEENGRGNFPPRFSGLQFPNYSSELNVNALELDDSALYLCASSLGTGGNTGELFFGEGSRLTVL.

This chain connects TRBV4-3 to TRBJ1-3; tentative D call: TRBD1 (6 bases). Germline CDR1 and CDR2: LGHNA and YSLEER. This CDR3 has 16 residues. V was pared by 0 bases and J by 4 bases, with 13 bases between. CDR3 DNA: TGCGCCAGCAGCCAAGAAGTACAGGGAATCGGAAACACCATATATTTT. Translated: CASSQEVQGIGNTIYF.